This T cell receptor beta chain was recovered during a study of cytomegalovirus exposure and HLA in healthy donors. Overall study context: Of some 410 genotyped donors, more than 75% grouped in the Caucasian-associated ancestry cluster.

With V trimmed by 6 bases and J by 1 base, 10 bases remained unmatched. The CDR3 spans 17 residues. The V gene's germline CDR1 is SGHTS and CDR2 YDEGEE. The PCR had 60 Vbeta and 13 Jbeta primers. Only in-frame clones appear in the TCRdb table, and some are missing; sequencing was by immunoSEQ multiplex PCR. Counted here are some 110,000 clones, 70% to 80% occurring once; the ten biggest clones make up about 2%. As concerns this clone: The antigen is not known.

General observations from the study: TCR beta V segments were, for the most part, productive about 87% or about 30% of the time in an earlier analysis.

V and J are TRBV5-8 and TRBJ1-5; 10 bases line up with TRBD1. The clonotype comes from a man aged 50 to 60 in good health and CMV-seronegative. Material for sequencing was PBMCs. The CDR3 DNA is TGTGCCAGCAACTATCCTGGGGGACAGGGGAGCAATCAGCCCCAGCATTTT. Its protein product is CASNYPGGQGSNQPQHF.